The rows below give T cell receptor beta chains drawn from one sample of a study of T cell repertoires in cytomegalovirus infection. From the reads, TCRdb called clonotypes with MiXCR, one entry per CDR3 protein. The repertoire holds over 150,000 distinct CDR3 sequences, with about 18% as singletons. The material sequenced was CD8+ T cells from PBMCs. The receptors here all came from a human donor in good health (CMV status not recorded). Some clones in this sample may be carry-over from other donors' samples. The CDR3 runs from the conserved cysteine through the conserved F or W. A D gene is named only where the DNA matches it firmly. Where a row states a size, it is once, few, many or the class of an expanded clone; other rows omit it.

d_call	cdr3_length	clone_size	v_call	j_call	cdr3_aa	cdr3_nt
NA	12	few	TRBV14	TRBJ1-1	CASSKEDTEAFF	TGTGCCAGCAGCAAAGAGGACACTGAAGCTTTCTTT
NA	13	NA	TRBV7-3	TRBJ1-1	CASGLLMNTEAFF	TGTGCCAGCGGGCTTCTGATGAACACTGAAGCTTTCTTT
NA	15	few	TRBV28	TRBJ2-1	CASRNGLSLYNEQFF	TGTGCCAGCAGAAACGGACTATCTCTCTACAATGAGCAGTTCTTC
TRBD1	16	few	TRBV4-3	TRBJ2-7	CASSQERDRGLYEQYF	TGCGCCAGCAGCCAAGAGAGGGACAGGGGACTCTACGAGCAGTACTTC
TRBD1	16	few	TRBV28	TRBJ2-1	CASSLFKAGGGNEQFF	TGTGCCAGCAGTTTATTTAAGGCAGGGGGCGGGAATGAGCAGTTCTTC
NA	14	NA	TRBV7-8	TRBJ1-5	CASSLGGWNQPQHF	TGTGCCAGCAGCTTAGGGGGGTGGAATCAGCCCCAGCATTTT
TRBD1	15	NA	TRBV7-6	TRBJ1-1	CASSLAPGGNTEAFF	TGTGCCAGCAGCTTAGCCCCAGGGGGGAACACTGAAGCTTTCTTT
NA	12	many	TRBV28	TRBJ2-1	CASSFTGTEQFF	TGTGCCAGCAGCTTTACAGGGACTGAGCAGTTCTTC
TRBD1	12	few	TRBV12-5	TRBJ1-2	CASAKDRARYTF	TGTGCTAGTGCTAAGGACAGGGCTCGCTACACCTTC
NA	19	NA	TRBV9	TRBJ1-2	CASSVELPLHGASGQGYTF	TGTGCCAGCAGCGTAGAACTCCCCCTCCACGGGGCCTCCGGGCAGGGCTACACCTTC
TRBD2	16	many	TRBV19	TRBJ2-1	CATGLAGGRDLNEQFF	TGTGCCACGGGACTAGCGGGGGGCCGCGACCTTAATGAGCAGTTCTTC
NA	12	few	TRBV7-9	TRBJ1-5	CASSLATQPQHF	TGTGCCAGCAGCTTAGCGACTCAGCCCCAGCATTTT
TRBD1	13	many	TRBV7-9	TRBJ1-1	CASSPQGSTEAFF	TGTGCCAGCAGTCCACAGGGGAGCACTGAAGCTTTCTTT
NA	14	few	TRBV24-1	TRBJ2-3	CATSDLDTTDTQYF	TGTGCCACCAGTGATTTGGACACCACAGATACGCAGTATTTT
NA	15	NA	TRBV7-8	TRBJ1-1	CASSLAKGGYTEAFF	TGTGCCAGCAGCTTAGCGAAGGGGGGTTACACTGAAGCTTTCTTT
TRBD1	12	NA	TRBV28	TRBJ1-4	CASSQAGQAGFF	TGTGCCAGCAGTCAAGCCGGACAGGCAGGGTTTTTT
NA	12	NA	TRBV7-9	TRBJ1-1	CASSFGSSEAFF	TGTGCCAGCAGCTTTGGGAGCTCTGAAGCTTTCTTT
NA	11	NA	TRBV2	TRBJ1-1	CASRPDRRAFF	TGTGCCAGCAGGCCCGACAGGAGAGCTTTCTTT
NA	17	many	TRBV7-6	TRBJ1-1	CASSLYPDGLMNTEAFF	TGTGCCAGCAGCTTATATCCGGACGGCTTAATGAACACTGAAGCTTTCTTT
NA	14	many	TRBV7-2	TRBJ1-1	CASREDGIFTEAFF	TGTGCCAGCAGAGAAGACGGAATATTCACTGAAGCTTTCTTT
TRBD1	15	few	TRBV27	TRBJ1-6	CASSPTGTANSPLHF	TGTGCCAGCAGCCCAACCGGGACAGCAAATTCACCCCTCCACTTT
NA	17	few	TRBV20-1	TRBJ2-3	CSARDPLRARGADTQYF	TGCAGTGCTAGAGATCCCCTCCGGGCTCGGGGAGCAGATACGCAGTATTTT
TRBD1	14	few	TRBV11-2	TRBJ1-1	CASRPGQTNTEAFF	TGTGCCAGCAGGCCGGGACAGACGAACACTGAAGCTTTCTTT
NA	16	NA	TRBV4-1	TRBJ1-5	CASSQVGQGKFQPQHF	TGCGCCAGCAGCCAAGTGGGGCAAGGGAAGTTTCAGCCCCAGCATTTT
NA	15	NA	TRBV7-2	TRBJ1-6	CASSFMRGGNSPLHF	TGTGCCAGCAGCTTTATGAGGGGGGGTAATTCACCCCTCCACTTT
TRBD1	13	few	TRBV7-9	TRBJ2-7	CASSWGQLYEQYF	TGTGCCAGCAGCTGGGGACAGCTCTACGAGCAGTACTTC
TRBD2	15	NA	TRBV7-8	TRBJ2-5	CASSLAGTSGETQYF	TGTGCCAGCAGCTTAGCCGGGACTAGCGGAGAGACCCAGTACTTC
NA	20	NA	TRBV28	TRBJ1-2	CASSLQVPGGLPGVGYGYTF	TGTGCCAGCAGTTTACAGGTGCCCGGGGGACTTCCGGGCGTTGGCTATGGCTACACCTTC
NA	17	few	TRBV7-8	TRBJ2-7	CASSLGSSGFASYEQYF	TGTGCCAGCAGCTTAGGCAGCAGCGGGTTCGCCTCCTACGAGCAGTACTTC
NA	15	NA	TRBV5-8	TRBJ2-1	CASSWGGISYNEQFF	TGTGCCAGCAGCTGGGGAGGAATCTCCTACAATGAGCAGTTCTTC
TRBD1	15	NA	TRBV20-1	TRBJ2-1	CSARDKRQGFGEQFF	TGCAGTGCTAGAGATAAGAGACAGGGGTTTGGTGAGCAGTTCTTC
NA	12	many	TRBV7-2	TRBJ2-1	CASKIEGSEQFF	TGTGCCAGCAAAATTGAGGGGTCTGAGCAGTTCTTC
NA	15	NA	TRBV6-2/TRBV6-3	TRBJ2-1	CASIPGHFTPNEQFF	TGTGCCAGCATCCCGGGACATTTCACACCCAATGAGCAGTTCTTC
NA	14	many	TRBV7-6	TRBJ2-5	CASSATPGPETQYF	TGTGCCAGCAGTGCTACGCCGGGGCCAGAGACCCAGTACTTC
TRBD1	16	NA	TRBV4-1	TRBJ1-1	CASSQGETGISTEAFF	TGCGCCAGCAGCCAAGGTGAGACAGGGATATCCACTGAAGCTTTCTTT
TRBD2	15	NA	TRBV6-4	TRBJ2-1	CASSATSGGASEQFF	TGTGCCAGCAGCGCGACTAGCGGGGGGGCTAGTGAGCAGTTCTTC
NA	14	few	TRBV12-3/TRBV12-4	TRBJ2-5	CASSSKRYQETQYF	TGTGCCAGCAGTTCCAAGCGGTACCAAGAGACCCAGTACTTC
NA	13	NA	TRBV6-5	TRBJ2-3	CASRSLSTDTQYF	TGTGCCAGCAGAAGCTTGAGCACAGATACGCAGTATTTT
NA	14	NA	TRBV7-2	TRBJ2-2	CASRGEKEAGELFF	TGTGCCAGCAGGGGGGAGAAGGAGGCCGGGGAGCTGTTTTTT
TRBD2	21	few	TRBV7-2	TRBJ2-3	CASSLEGLLAGGHRVTDTQYF	TGTGCCAGCAGCTTGGAAGGCTTACTAGCGGGGGGACACCGGGTCACAGATACGCAGTATTTT
NA	16	NA	TRBV25-1	TRBJ2-1	CASSWVAGTSYNEQFF	TGTGCCAGCAGTTGGGTAGCAGGGACTTCCTACAATGAGCAGTTCTTC
NA	15	many	TRBV7-2	TRBJ2-7	CASSLGHPSSYEQYF	TGTGCCAGCAGCTTAGGACATCCAAGCTCCTACGAGCAGTACTTC
NA	10	NA	TRBV2	TRBJ2-2	CASSGAELFF	TGTGCCAGCAGTGGGGCTGAGCTGTTTTTT
NA	14	few	TRBV25-1	TRBJ1-2	CASSEFDSLFGYTF	TGTGCCAGCAGTGAATTCGACTCCTTGTTCGGCTACACCTTC
NA	14	few	TRBV4-3	TRBJ1-2	CASSRSDSNYGYTF	TGCGCCAGCAGCCGATCGGACAGCAACTATGGCTACACCTTC
TRBD2	17	few	TRBV27	TRBJ2-1	CASRGEVAGRAYNEQFF	TGTGCCTCCCGGGGGGAAGTAGCTGGAAGGGCGTACAATGAGCAGTTCTTC
NA	13	few	TRBV7-6	TRBJ2-7	CASSPPQGYEQYF	TGTGCCAGCAGTCCACCCCAAGGATACGAGCAGTACTTC
NA	15	few	TRBV12-3/TRBV12-4	TRBJ1-3	CASSFLGGPGNTIYF	TGTGCCAGCAGTTTCCTGGGGGGTCCTGGAAACACCATATATTTT
NA	13	NA	TRBV28	TRBJ1-1	CASRRGSETEAFF	TGTGCCAGCAGGAGGGGGTCGGAGACTGAAGCTTTCTTT
TRBD2	14	NA	TRBV12-3/TRBV12-4	TRBJ2-1	CASTGGTVYNEQFF	TGTGCCAGCACCGGGGGGACGGTCTACAATGAGCAGTTCTTC
TRBD2	14	NA	TRBV7-2	TRBJ2-3	CASSSGRVTDTQYF	TGTGCCAGCAGCTCGGGGAGGGTCACAGATACGCAGTATTTT
TRBD2	15	few	TRBV29-1	TRBJ2-3	CSVGPGRTHTDTQYF	TGCAGCGTTGGCCCCGGGAGGACACACACAGATACGCAGTATTTT
NA	14	NA	TRBV6-5	TRBJ1-2	CASSPRDGRGGYTF	TGTGCCAGCAGTCCGCGGGATGGCCGGGGTGGCTACACCTTC
TRBD2	15	NA	TRBV28	TRBJ2-2	CASSFTSGVTGELFF	TGTGCCAGCAGTTTTACTAGCGGGGTAACCGGGGAGCTGTTTTTT
TRBD1	17	few	TRBV25-1	TRBJ1-2	CASSSRGRQGTYYGYTF	TGTGCCAGCAGTTCCCGAGGGAGACAGGGGACCTACTATGGCTACACCTTC